Following are 17 T cell receptor beta chains from one sample sequenced in a study of blood T cells in healthy people across ages. A sample-barcoded 5' primer and a J-beta primer mix were used in a second PCR of roughly 6 to 11 cycles. TCRdb itself ran the 5' RACE reads through MiXCR, one entry per CDR3 protein. The data show about 640,000 distinct CDR3 sequences, around 54% seen once. The sequenced sample consisted of blood. The receptors originated from a man aged 55 to 70 in good health.

This clonotype was observed a handful of times. The chain combines TRBV7-9 with TRBJ2-1; D call uncertain. The V end lost 3 bases, the J end lost 4 bases, and 13 bases lay between the germline ends. CDR3 length: 15 amino acids. Germline assignment: CDR1 SEHNR and CDR2 FQNEAQ (reference sequence). CDR3 amino acids: CASSFRLDRYNEQFF. The CDR3 DNA sequence: TGTGCCAGCAGCTTCAGACTGGACCGTTACAATGAGCAGTTCTTC. Drawing the rest from reference TRBV7-9 and TRBJ2-1, the complete variable domain is DTGVSQNPRHKITKRGQNVTFRCDPISEHNRLYWYRQTLGQGPEFLTYFQNEAQLEKSRLLSDRFSAERPKGSFSTLEIQRTEQGDSAMYLCASSFRLDRYNEQFFGPGTRLTVL.

The V call is TRBV3-1, the J call TRBJ2-5, with D tentatively TRBD1 (6 bases). V shed 0 bases and J shed 1 base, with 9 bases lying between them. Germline V lookup: CDR1 LGHDT, CDR2 YNNKEL (reference sequence). This CDR3 has 15 residues. The CDR3 reads CASSQDEGGQETQYF. For the CDR3, the DNA is TGTGCCAGCAGCCAAGATGAAGGGGGCCAAGAGACCCAGTACTTC.

This clonotype appeared a few times. V and J are TRBV3-1 and TRBJ2-5; no clear D gene. The CDR3 runs 14 residues. The V end was cut by 1 base, the J end by 1 base, with 7 bases between. Germline assignment: CDR1 LGHDT and CDR2 YNNKEL (reference sequence). The CDR3, as DNA: TGTGCCAGCAGCCAAGGACGGCGCCAAGAGACCCAGTACTTC. Residues: CASSQGRRQETQYF.

The gene calls are TRBV7-9 and TRBJ1-5, with D uncertain. Germline-derived CDR1 and CDR2 are SEHNR and FQNEAQ (reference sequence). The CDR3 is 13 residues long. The ends were cut back, 5 bases at V and 7 bases at J, with 12 bases in the middle. The CDR3 DNA reads TGTGCCAGCAGCGATAGCGGGGTACAGCCCCAGCATTTT. It encodes CASSDSGVQPQHF.

The chain employs TRBV12-3 or TRBV12-4 and TRBJ2-7, with a possible D match to TRBD1 (5 bases). The end of the DNA fits TRBJ2-5 better, so the J call may be wrong. This CDR3 has 14 amino acids. In DNA, the CDR3 is TGTGCCAGCAGTCTTGCTCAGGGTGTTGAGACCCAGTACTTC. Translation: CASSLAQGVETQYF.

V usage is TRBV28 and J usage is TRBJ2-3, with 10 nucleotides matching TRBD2. Losses at the gene ends were 7 bases for V and 3 bases for J; bases not matched to a gene: 10. The CDR3 extends over 16 amino acids. Germline V CDR1 and CDR2: MDHEN, SYDVKM. This CDR3 reads CASIPSSGGATDTQYF. CDR3 DNA: TGTGCCAGCATCCCCTCAAGCGGGGGGGCAACAGATACGCAGTATTTT.

This clonotype was recorded a few times. The genes are TRBV10-3 and TRBJ2-7; TRBD1 might be the D (7 bases). Germline CDR1 reads ENHRY; CDR2 reads SYGVKD. V lost 6 bases and J 6 bases, leaving 18 bases between the germline ends. The CDR3 sequence is 14 residues long. CDR3 protein: CAIRRDSQGSEQYF. CDR3 DNA sequence: TGTGCCATCAGGCGGGACAGCCAGGGCTCCGAGCAGTACTTC.

In its sample, this clonotype was seen many times. V and J are TRBV18 and TRBJ2-3; 11 bases match TRBD1. V lost 8 bases, J lost 5 bases, and 6 bases stayed unmatched. Looked up from germline, CDR1 is KGHSH and CDR2 is LQKENI. The CDR3 spans 14 residues. The CDR3 loop is CASEGQGAGDTQYF. The CDR3 DNA follows: TGTGCCAGCGAAGGACAGGGGGCTGGAGATACGCAGTATTTT.

J is TRBJ2-3 and V is TRBV9; 11 bases fit TRBD2. Losses at the gene ends were 0 bases for V and 5 bases for J; bases not matched to a gene: 5. CDR3 size: 16 residues. Germline V gene data show CDR1 as SGDLS and CDR2 as YYNGEE. The CDR3 is CASSVALAGGVDTQYF. CDR3 bases: TGTGCCAGCAGCGTAGCTCTAGCGGGGGGAGTAGATACGCAGTATTTT.

The chain carries TRBV20-1 and TRBJ1-1; 10 bases agree with TRBD1. The CDR3 is 14 residues long. Germline V lookup: CDR1 DFQATT, CDR2 SNEGSKA (reference sequence). V lost 6 bases to trimming and J lost 5 bases; unmatched junction nucleotides: 9. CDR3 sequence: CSAKTGGGGTEAFF. The CDR3 region has the DNA TGCAGTGCAAAGACAGGGGGCGGAGGGACTGAAGCTTTCTTT.

This clonotype appeared once. The rearrangement links TRBV20-1 to TRBJ2-1; 9 bases are a match to TRBD2. Germline V gives CDR1 DFQATT, CDR2 SNEGSKA (reference sequence). This CDR3 has 16 residues. The junction had 9 bases not matched to a gene; V was cut back by 1 base and J by 5 bases. The CDR3 protein is CSARVPLAGRDNEQFF. The CDR3 coding sequence is TGCAGTGCTAGAGTCCCCCTAGCGGGGCGCGACAATGAGCAGTTCTTC.

This sequence joins TRBV7-2 and TRBJ2-5; TRBD2 matches 8 bases. Germline values: CDR1 SGHTA, CDR2 FQGNSA. Trimming removed 5 bases from V and 12 bases from J; junction bases left unmatched: 14. The CDR3 loop spans 14 amino acids. The chain's CDR3 is CASSGAGRFGREYF. The CDR3 coding sequence is TGTGCCAGCAGCGGGGCGGGTCGGTTCGGGAGGGAGTACTTC. The full variable domain, completed using reference TRBV7-2 and TRBJ2-5, is GAGVSQSPSNKVTEKGKDVELRCDPISGHTALYWYRQSLGQGLEFLIYFQGNSAPDKSGLPSDRFSAERTGGSVSTLTIQRTQQEDSAVYLCASSGAGRFGREYFGPGTRLLVL.

The chain recombines TRBV10-3 with TRBJ2-1, with TRBD2 matching 10 bases. CDR1 and CDR2 from the germline V gene are ENHRY and SYGVKD. The trim removed 6 bases at V and 7 bases at J, leaving 9 bases unmatched. The CDR3 runs 15 residues. CDR3 sequence: CAIRLSGGPGNEQFF. Here the CDR3 DNA reads TGTGCCATCAGGCTTAGCGGGGGGCCGGGAAATGAGCAGTTCTTC.

This clonotype was picked up a small number of times. The chain recombines TRBV5-5 with TRBJ2-5; 12 bases are shared with TRBD2. The germline gives CDR1 SGHKS, CDR2 YYEKEE (reference sequence). There are 15 residues in the CDR3. The ends lost 4 bases at V and 4 bases at J; junction bases unmatched: 5. The CDR3 DNA follows: TGTGCCAGCAGCGCGGGACTAGCGGGTTTAGAGACCCAGTACTTC. It specifies CASSAGLAGLETQYF.

The chain uses TRBV2 and TRBJ2-7; D unclear. Deletions cut 1 base from V and 6 bases from J, with 10 bases between. CDR3 length equals 13 residues. The germline gives CDR1 SNHLY, CDR2 FYNNEI. CDR3 loop: CASSEGVGGEQYF. CDR3 coding DNA: TGTGCCAGCAGTGAAGGAGTCGGCGGCGAGCAGTACTTC.

V usage is TRBV10-2 and J usage is TRBJ1-1; D possibly corresponds to TRBD1 (5 bases). V was clipped by 3 bases and J by 6 bases, with 14 bases between them. The CDR3 spans 14 residues. CDR1 is WSHSY and CDR2 is SAAADI in the germline V gene. The CDR3 DNA reads TGCGCCAGCAGTGATACGGGGCTTACGGCTGAAGCTTTCTTT. Amino acid sequence: CASSDTGLTAEAFF.

The CDR3 spells CAIQIPRGVVYEQFF. For the CDR3, the DNA is TGTGCCATCCAGATCCCTCGGGGGGTTGTCTATGAGCAGTTCTTC. The chain uses TRBV10-3 and TRBJ2-1, with 7 bases aligning to TRBD2. CDR1 and CDR2 from the germline V gene are ENHRY and SYGVKD. The CDR3 length is 15 residues. Trimming at V came to 8 bases and at J to 8 bases, leaving 15 bases not matched to a gene.